This TCR beta chain is from a study of CD8 T cells in ankylosing spondylitis (dated by TCRdb to about 2017). Regarding the study in general: T cell receptor beta repertoires were profiled in healthy donors and ankylosing spondylitis patients so that disease-linked TCR variants could be found. The whole study cohort included 108 healthy donors and about two dozen ankylosing spondylitis patients. Samples of peripheral blood were taken, and for ankylosing spondylitis patients, synovial fluid was collected as well. The investigation overall reported the following: The disease-linked clones were reported as significantly enriched in matched synovial fluid samples from ankylosing spondylitis patients. A TCR beta motif of about 8 highly homologous amino acid variants appeared characteristic of blood from ankylosing spondylitis patients. The disease-linked clones had a CD8+ phenotype and were found at relatively low frequencies in peripheral blood. Some TCR beta motif variants had previously been reported in synovial fluid and blood of reactive arthritis patients, which suggested common disease-initiation mechanisms.

To note about this clonotype: No cognate antigen has been identified for it. Per-nucleotide qualities are absent, and no much larger clonotype sits a single base away.

Sequencer: Illumina MiSeq. Quantitative 5'-RACE with molecular barcodes was used to prepare TCR beta libraries. Processing in the source paper ran as follows. A new computational method, built on a probabilistic model of VDJ rearrangement, was used to identify disease-linked TCR variants. TCRdb reprocessed the public reads (quality trimming at Q25 with fastp, clone calling with MiXCR) and kept in-frame beta chains. All rows with the same CDR3 protein become a single entry with the most common DNA and genes. The V and J calls, along with clone size, are taken from TCRdb and not from the paper's own processing. This sample comprises fewer than 25,000 distinct CDR3 sequences, roughly 13% of them detected only once. 30% to 45% of the sample is in the top ten clones. From the cysteine through the phenylalanine, the CDR3 covers 11 amino acids. The read is trimmed to its CDR3 DNA, 33 bases read in frame from base 1. A distance of 6 bases separates the germline ends of V and J, which lose 8 bases and 3 bases respectively. For CDR1 and CDR2, the germline V gene (reference sequence) lists LGHDT and YNNKEL.

The specimen was blood. The chain is assembled from TRBV3-1 and TRBJ2-3; the D gene assignment is ambiguous. This sequence originates from a male donor with ankylosing spondylitis or in good health (not recorded which). The base sequence is TGTGCCAGCCTGATGACAGATACGCAGTATTTT. This codes for CASLMTDTQYF.